Following are 26 T cell receptor beta chains from one sample sequenced in a study of cytomegalovirus exposure and HLA in healthy donors. PCR used 60 Vbeta primers and 13 Jbeta primers. TCRdb's table, derived via immunoSEQ multiplex PCR, lists solely in-frame clones and lacks some. Its listing shows roughly 78,000 clones. Sample: PBMCs. The receptors stem from a boy between 10 and 17 years old in good health and CMV-seronegative.

The chain employs TRBV13 and TRBJ1-1; 9 nucleotides line up with TRBD1. The CDR3 is made up of 16 amino acids. V gave up 5 bases and J gave up 1 base; unmatched junction bases: 8. Germline V CDR1 and CDR2: PRHDT, FYEKMQ (reference sequence). CDR3 protein: CASSAYPGQGNTEAFF. The DNA for the CDR3 is TGTGCCAGCAGCGCTTACCCGGGACAGGGGAACACTGAAGCTTTCTTT.

The V and J genes are TRBV5-1 and TRBJ1-1; perhaps TRBD1 as D (6 bases). This CDR3 is built from 14 residues. Germline CDR1 SGHRS, CDR2 YFSETQ. The V end lost 6 bases, the J end lost 1 base, and 13 bases lay between the germline ends. The CDR3 protein is CASTLGGANTEAFF. CDR3 nucleotides: TGCGCCAGCACCTTAGGGGGGGCGAACACTGAAGCTTTCTTT.

The V gene is TRBV30, the J gene TRBJ1-5, with TRBD1 as a possible D gene (6 bases). V was shortened by 2 bases and J by 5 bases, with 10 bases between the two germline ends. This CDR3 region has 13 residues. Per the germline V gene, CDR1 is GTSNPN and CDR2 is SVGIG (reference sequence). The CDR3 bases are TGTGCCTGGAGTAACAGGGACGATCAGCCCCAGCATTTT. Its protein product is CAWSNRDDQPQHF.

The chain combines TRBV13 with TRBJ2-7; TRBD1 matches 8 bases. Trimming at V came to 4 bases and at J to 6 bases, leaving 5 bases not matched to a gene. From germline, CDR1 is PRHDT and CDR2 FYEKMQ (reference sequence). CDR3 length: 13 residues. The CDR3: CASSSQDRAEQYF. In DNA form, the CDR3 reads TGTGCCAGCAGCTCCCAGGACAGGGCCGAGCAGTACTTC.

The rearrangement joins TRBV5-1 to TRBJ2-7; weak D call: TRBD2 (6 bases). Germline V gives CDR1 SGHRS, CDR2 YFSETQ. This CDR3 comprises 14 residues. Trimming pared 4 bases from V and 7 bases from J, leaving 18 bases between. DNA for the CDR3: TGCGCCAGCAGCCAGGACTATCCCTCAGGGGAGCAGTACTTC. Translation gives CASSQDYPSGEQYF.

The J gene is TRBJ1-4, the V gene TRBV4-2; 10 bases fit TRBD1. The CDR3 loop spans 16 amino acids. From germline, CDR1 is LGHNA and CDR2 YNFKEQ. V gave up 3 bases and J gave up 6 bases; unmatched junction bases: 7. The CDR3 region is CASSHLGQGVDEKLFF. In DNA, the CDR3 is TGTGCCAGCAGCCACCTAGGACAGGGGGTTGATGAAAAACTGTTTTTT.

The gene calls are TRBV18 and TRBJ2-1; TRBD2 matches 14 bases. Per germline, CDR1 KGHSH and CDR2 LQKENI. The ends lost 3 bases at V and 0 bases at J; junction bases unmatched: 1. The CDR3 covers 17 residues. The CDR3 is CASSPGLAGGSYNEQFF. CDR3 sequence (DNA): TGTGCCAGCTCACCCGGACTAGCGGGAGGCTCCTACAATGAGCAGTTCTTC.

This chain links TRBV5-1 with TRBJ2-3; 14 bases agree with TRBD2. Per the germline V gene, CDR1 is SGHRS and CDR2 is YFSETQ. This CDR3 contains 16 residues. V shed 2 bases and J 5 bases; nucleotides not matched to a gene: 4. The CDR3 region has the DNA TGCGCCAGCAGCTTCGGGACTAGCGGGAGAGGAGATACGCAGTATTTT. Its protein product is CASSFGTSGRGDTQYF.

This chain's CDR3 is CASSPNRWNYGYTF. CDR3 bases: TGCGCCAGCAGCCCAAACAGGTGGAACTATGGCTACACCTTC. This chain joins TRBV4-1 and TRBJ1-2; TRBD1 might be the D (5 bases). V lost 4 bases to trimming and J lost 2 bases, with 11 bases between them. This CDR3 comprises 14 residues. Germline lookup yields CDR1 MGHRA and CDR2 YSYEKL.

The chain joins TRBV27 to TRBJ2-7; TRBD2 is a possible D gene (5 bases). Germline CDR1 MNHEY, CDR2 SMNVEV (reference sequence). Trimming took 5 bases from V and 0 from J, leaving 8 bases between them. This CDR3 has 13 residues. CDR3 nucleotide sequence: TGTGCCAGCAGTCCCGGGGACTCCTACGAGCAGTACTTC. Protein product: CASSPGDSYEQYF.

The V call is TRBV6-1, the J call TRBJ2-3; TRBD2 is a possible D gene (7 bases). Trimming left V 0 bases short and J 6 bases short, with 16 bases between. This CDR3 is 16 amino acids long. From germline, CDR1 is MNHNS and CDR2 SASEGT. CDR3: CASSEASWGGEDTQYF. The CDR3 coding sequence is TGTGCCAGCAGTGAAGCTAGCTGGGGGGGCGAGGATACGCAGTATTTT.

V and J are TRBV7-8 and TRBJ2-2, with D possibly matching TRBD1 (5 bases). Germline V gene sequence: CDR1 SGHVS, CDR2 FQNEAQ. The V end was cut by 6 bases, the J end by 6 bases, with 8 bases between. The length of the CDR3 is 12 residues. The CDR3 loop reads CASRLGPGELFF. The CDR3 DNA reads TGTGCCAGCAGGCTGGGGCCCGGGGAGCTGTTTTTT.

The chain has TRBV7-6 and TRBJ1-1; the match to TRBD1 covers 7 bases. CDR1 and CDR2 (germline): SGHVS, FNYEAQ. After removal of 5 bases from V and 0 bases from J, the junction contained 3 bases not matched to a gene. The CDR3 contains 14 residues. CDR3 sequence (DNA): TGTGCCAGCAGCCCGGGACAGTTGAACACTGAAGCTTTCTTT. Its translation: CASSPGQLNTEAFF.

The chain has TRBV5-6 and TRBJ2-1, with D possibly being TRBD1 (5 bases). Trimming pared 1 base from V and 10 bases from J, leaving 15 bases between. CDR1 and CDR2 (germline): SGHDT, YYEEEE. CDR3 length: 14 residues. The CDR3 here is CASSLTVGEREQFF. CDR3 nucleotides: TGTGCCAGCAGCTTGACTGTAGGGGAAAGGGAGCAGTTCTTC.

The CDR3 bases are TGTGCCAGTAGTATTGCGGGACGTTCTCTATCTGAAGCTTTCTTT. This sequence encodes CASSIAGRSLSEAFF. The chain carries TRBV19 and TRBJ1-1; possible D gene TRBD1, 5 bases. The length of the CDR3 is 15 residues. CDR1 and CDR2 from the germline V gene are LNHDA and SQIVND (reference sequence). V was trimmed by 3 bases and J by 6 bases, leaving 17 bases between them.

This chain uses TRBV30 with TRBJ1-3; D remains unclear. Trimming took 1 base from V and 9 from J, leaving 7 bases between them. This CDR3 is 11 amino acids long. Germline CDR1 is GTSNPN and CDR2 is SVGIG (reference sequence). The chain's CDR3 is CAWSAPGTIYF. CDR3 nucleotides: TGTGCCTGGAGTGCCCCAGGCACCATATATTTT.

The chain combines TRBV7-9 with TRBJ2-3, with 7 bases fitting TRBD1. The CDR3 has 14 amino acids. The J segment lost 8 bases and the V segment lost 5 bases, leaving 10 bases of the junction unmatched. Germline CDR1 reads SEHNR; CDR2 reads FQNEAQ (reference sequence). DNA of the CDR3: TGTGCCAGCAGCACCTCGGGACAGCCGAGTACGCAGTATTTT. Translated, it gives CASSTSGQPSTQYF. Based on the CDR3 plus reference TRBV7-9 and TRBJ2-3, the full variable domain is DTGVSQNPRHKITKRGQNVTFRCDPISEHNRLYWYRQTLGQGPEFLTYFQNEAQLEKSRLLSDRFSAERPKGSFSTLEIQRTEQGDSAMYLCASSTSGQPSTQYFGPGTRLTVL.

The rearrangement joins TRBV5-1 to TRBJ2-3; 7 bases are a match to TRBD2. Unmatched junction bases numbered 9, after V lost 4 bases and J lost 4 bases. There are 15 residues in the CDR3. In germline, CDR1 is SGHRS, CDR2 YFSETQ. The CDR3 nucleotides read TGCGCCAGCAGCCCTCTTGATGGGGGGGCAGATACGCAGTATTTT. Its protein is CASSPLDGGADTQYF.

The rearrangement joins TRBV7-9 to TRBJ1-6, with 10 bases matching TRBD1. Germline V gene data show CDR1 as SEHNR and CDR2 as FQNEAQ (reference sequence). CDR3 length equals 16 residues. J was trimmed by 9 bases and V by 2 bases; bases with no gene match: 7. In DNA form, the CDR3 reads TGTGCCAGCAGCTTAAGCGTTCGGACAGGGGGTTCACCCCTCCACTTT. Translated: CASSLSVRTGGSPLHF. The full variable domain, with the rest looked up from reference TRBV7-9 and TRBJ1-6, is DTGVSQNPRHKITKRGQNVTFRCDPISEHNRLYWYRQTLGQGPEFLTYFQNEAQLEKSRLLSDRFSAERPKGSFSTLEIQRTEQGDSAMYLCASSLSVRTGGSPLHFGNGTRLTVT.

The chain recombines TRBV7-2 with TRBJ2-4; D remains unclear. Deletions cut 4 bases from V and 8 bases from J, with 6 bases between. This CDR3 has 11 residues. In germline, CDR1 is SGHTA, CDR2 FQGNSA. CDR3 bases: TGTGCCAGCAGCTCCTTCGACATTCAGTACTTC. As protein: CASSSFDIQYF.

The V and J genes are TRBV5-1 and TRBJ1-1; 8 bases fit TRBD1. The germline V gene has CDR1 SGHRS and CDR2 YFSETQ. This CDR3 spans 17 amino acids. V dropped 1 base and J dropped 1; count of bases not matched to a gene: 9. The DNA of the CDR3 is TGCGCCAGCAGCTTGCATACCCCCGGGACAGGGAACACTGAAGCTTTCTTT. Protein: CASSLHTPGTGNTEAFF.

The chain carries TRBV4-1 and TRBJ2-2, with a tentative D call TRBD1 (6 bases). Germline CDR1 reads MGHRA; CDR2 reads YSYEKL. Trimming shortened V by 3 bases and J by 0 bases, and 14 bases separated the two germline ends. The CDR3 contains 17 residues. This chain's CDR3 is CASSHTRDTPNTGELFF. The CDR3 bases are TGCGCCAGCAGCCACACCAGGGACACACCGAACACCGGGGAGCTGTTTTTT.

V gene TRBV19 combines with J gene TRBJ1-3; D ambiguous. This CDR3 has 14 amino acids. With 1 base removed from V and 0 bases from J, the gap between germline ends came to 4 bases. Germline assignment: CDR1 LNHDA and CDR2 SQIVND (reference sequence). The CDR3 loop is CASSIGPSGNTIYF. CDR3 bases: TGTGCCAGTAGTATAGGGCCCTCTGGAAACACCATATATTTT.

The V and J genes are TRBV5-6 and TRBJ2-7; TRBD1 aligns across 10 bases. The CDR3 contains 14 residues. CDR1 is SGHDT, CDR2 YYEEEE, per germline. Trimming took 4 bases from V and 2 from J; bases not matched to a gene: 3. CDR3 sequence (DNA): TGTGCCAGCAGCGCAGGACAGGGGGCCTACGAGCAGTACTTC. It is translated as CASSAGQGAYEQYF.

The gene calls are TRBV5-1 and TRBJ1-2; 7 positions match TRBD1. In germline, CDR1 is SGHRS, CDR2 YFSETQ. CDR3 length: 14 residues. After removal of 0 bases from V and 4 bases from J, the junction contained 3 bases not matched to a gene. Here the CDR3 reads CASSLGQGSYGYTF. The CDR3 region has the DNA TGCGCCAGCAGCTTGGGACAGGGATCCTATGGCTACACCTTC.

The V call is TRBV4-2, the J call TRBJ2-3; D possibly corresponds to TRBD2 (7 bases). This CDR3 has 15 residues. Germline CDR1 is LGHNA and CDR2 is YNFKEQ. Trimming cost V 0 bases and J 4 bases, with 11 bases left between them. The CDR3 nucleotides read TGTGCCAGCAGCCAAGATACGGGGGGCGCAGATACGCAGTATTTT. This sequence encodes CASSQDTGGADTQYF.